This T cell receptor beta chain originates from a study of CD8 T cells in Susac syndrome. Random-hexamer reverse transcription was applied to roughly 0.5 to 1 ug RNA. TCRdb redid the calling of the immunoSEQ multiplex PCR reads with MiXCR, one entry per CDR3 protein. The sample shows fewer than 350,000 distinct CDR3 sequences, 90% to 95% of them seen only once. TCR beta sequences were obtained from blood CD8+ and CD4+ T cells. Sample: CD4+ T cells from PBMCs. This sequence originates from a human donor with multiple sclerosis.

The CDR3 region is CSVGQGLDQPQHF. CDR3 DNA: TGCAGCGTTGGACAGGGCCTGGATCAGCCCCAGCATTTT. The chain combines TRBV29-1 with TRBJ1-5; TRBD1 aligns across 7 bases. The length of the CDR3 is 13 residues. Germline CDR1 and CDR2: SQVTM and ANQGSEA. The V and J ends lost 4 bases and 5 bases, in that order; junction bases with no gene match: 5.